The rows below give T cell receptor beta chains drawn from one sample of a study of blood T cell repertoires in COVID-19. TCRdb's table, derived via immunoSEQ multiplex PCR, lists solely in-frame clones and lacks some. Among just over 90,000 clones listed, around 90% were seen once. Sequencing input: peripheral blood. These receptors were obtained from a human donor with active COVID-19. The donor label of this sample is uncertain. CDR3s include the opening cysteine and the closing phenylalanine or tryptophan. D genes are given only for firm matches. Expanded clones are given a class, and other clones once, few, many or no size at all.

TRBJ2-1 | TRBV28 | TRBD1 | NA | TGTGCCAGCAGTTTAGCCGGACAGGTATTCTTC | CASSLAGQVFF
TRBJ1-2 | TRBV5-8 | NA | NA | TGTGCCAGCAGCTTAACAGGGTCCGCTAACTATGGCTACACCTTC | CASSLTGSANYGYTF
TRBJ1-2 | TRBV20-1 | NA | NA | TGCAGTGCTAGTTTGTTTTTATCTGAGGATGGCTACACCTTC | CSASLFLSEDGYTF
TRBJ1-1 | TRBV7-2 | TRBD1 | NA | TGTGCCAGCAGTCCTCAGGGGGCGCAGGCTTTCTTT | CASSPQGAQAFF
TRBJ1-1 | TRBV21-1 | NA | once | TGTGCCAGCAGCAAAGAGCGCCTGAGGACTGAAGCTTTCTTT | CASSKERLRTEAFF
TRBJ2-5 | TRBV20-1 | NA | NA | TGCAGTGCTAGCAGGGAAGAGACCCAGTACTTC | CSASREETQYF
TRBJ2-2 | TRBV7-9 | NA | NA | TGTGCCAGCAGCAACCCGATCGCTGGGACACCGAACACCGGGGAGCTGTTTTTT | CASSNPIAGTPNTGELFF
TRBJ1-2 | TRBV30 | NA | NA | TGTGCCTGGAGTGTATCAGGGGCGACTGGCTACACCTTC | CAWSVSGATGYTF
TRBJ2-3 | TRBV5-4 | TRBD2 | NA | TGTGCCAGCAGCTTGGCTAGCGGGGGAGGCACAGATACGCAGTATTTT | CASSLASGGGTDTQYF
TRBJ1-1 | TRBV25-1 | NA | NA | TGTGCCAGCAGTGAAACAGGGCTAGCTTTCTTT | CASSETGLAFF
TRBJ2-1 | TRBV5-1 | TRBD2 | NA | TGCGCCAGCAGCCCCTTAGCGGGGGGGCCGGATGAGCAGTTCTTC | CASSPLAGGPDEQFF
TRBJ2-7 | TRBV5-5 | TRBD1 | NA | TGTGCCAGCAGCTTGGTTCCAGGGGGATCGTACGAGCAGTACTTC | CASSLVPGGSYEQYF
TRBJ1-5 | TRBV11-2 | NA | NA | TGTGCCAGCAGCTTAGCGGGGGGGAATCAGCCCCAGCATTTT | CASSLAGGNQPQHF
TRBJ2-1 | TRBV19 | TRBD2 | NA | TGTGCCAGTAGTATATCTCTAGCGGTTTACAATGAGCAGTTCTTC | CASSISLAVYNEQFF
TRBJ2-5 | TRBV4-1 | TRBD2 | once | TGCGCCAGCAGCCAAACTGGGACTAGCGGGGAAGGGACCCAGTACTTC | CASSQTGTSGEGTQYF
TRBJ1-5 | TRBV19 | NA | NA | TGTGCCAGTAGTATTAACAGAATCGGAGGACCAGCCCAGCATTTT | CASSINRIGGPAQHF
TRBJ1-2 | TRBV4-3 | NA | NA | TGCGCCAGCAGCCAAGGACTGGGTACCTATGGCTACACCTTC | CASSQGLGTYGYTF
TRBJ2-3 | TRBV25-1 | TRBD2 | NA | TGTGCCAGCAGTGACCCCTCCGTTGCGGGGGGGCTTGATACGCAGTATTTT | CASSDPSVAGGLDTQYF